This T cell receptor (beta chain) was observed in a study of shared clonotypes between healthy human individuals. Study details: Three plates were used per donor for CD4 naive, three for CD4 memory, two for CD8 naive and one for CD8 memory.

The study drew all its donors from Caucasian adults living in Nashville, Tennessee. Authors' data handling: Junction-only sequences without quality scores came from ImmunoSEQ, so filtering differed. Using immunoSEQ multiplex PCR, the repertoire was profiled, and TCRdb retains in-frame clones only, with some absent. V and J calls and clone size are copied from that table; D and trimming were computed from the DNA. Of around 1,100,000 clones in the sample, about 72% were seen once. There are 16 residues in the CDR3. V was pared by 7 bases and J by 3 bases, with 19 bases between. Germline-derived CDR1 and CDR2 are LNHDA and SQIVND (reference sequence).

This TCR was sampled from a young man in good health. Some clones in this sample may be carry-over from other donors' samples. Sequencing was performed on memory CD4+ T cells from PBMCs. The sample's subset: CD45RA-negative fraction. The chain combines TRBV19 with TRBJ1-3; tentatively, D is TRBD1 (5 bases). As DNA, the CDR3 is TGTGCCAGTACCAGCCTCAGAACAGGAATTGGAAACACCATATATTTT. Translating it yields CASTSLRTGIGNTIYF. Complete variable domain (other parts from reference TRBV19 and TRBJ1-3): DGGITQSPKYLFRKEGQNVTLSCEQNLNHDAMYWYRQDPGQGLRLIYYSQIVNDFQKGDIAEGYSVSREKKESFPLTVTSAQKNPTAFYLCASTSLRTGIGNTIYFGEGSWLTVV.